A single sample gave rise to the 27 T cell receptor beta chains below, sequenced in a study of T cell repertoires in ileal Crohn's disease. Sequencing used immunoSEQ multiplex PCR; TCRdb keeps in-frame clones, though not all of them. The data hold roughly 15,000 clones, with 65% to 85% observed a single time. Sequencing was done on a sample of ileal tissue. The receptors were gathered from an adult with Crohn's disease.

The rearrangement links TRBV6-1 to TRBJ1-5; no clear D. CDR1 is MNHNS, CDR2 SASEGT, per germline. V shed 1 base and J shed 4 bases, with 11 bases lying between them. CDR3 length equals 15 residues. The CDR3 DNA follows: TGTGCCAGCAGTGAAGATGTTGAGGGTAATCAGCCCCAGCATTTT. This translates into CASSEDVEGNQPQHF.

The CDR3 nucleotides are TGTGCCAGTAGTAGACTAGCCTACAATGAGCAGTTCTTC. It is translated as CASSRLAYNEQFF. V usage is TRBV19 and J usage is TRBJ2-1, with D tentatively TRBD2 (6 bases). V lost 4 bases and J 2 bases, leaving 6 bases between the germline ends. The germline gives CDR1 LNHDA, CDR2 SQIVND (reference sequence). The length of the CDR3 is 13 residues.

A single count supports this clone. The CDR3: CASSPYSATNEKLFF. The CDR3 DNA is TGCGCCAGCAGCCCCTACAGTGCAACTAATGAAAAACTGTTTTTT. The J gene is TRBJ1-4, the V gene TRBV5-1; D not certain. The CDR3 is made up of 15 amino acids. V was cut by 4 bases and J by 0 bases, with 10 bases left in between. Germline V gives CDR1 SGHRS, CDR2 YFSETQ.

The genes are TRBV19 and TRBJ2-4; 11 positions match TRBD2. Germline V lookup: CDR1 LNHDA, CDR2 SQIVND (reference sequence). CDR3 length: 19 residues. J lost 0 bases, V lost 5 bases, and 12 bases had no gene match. The DNA of the CDR3 is TGTGCCAGTAGTCTCTCAACTAGCGGGGGATCTCTAGCCAAAAACATTCAGTACTTC. The encoded protein is CASSLSTSGGSLAKNIQYF.

The V gene is TRBV6-1, the J gene TRBJ1-1; D gene unclear. The CDR3 has 12 amino acids. The germline CDR1 and CDR2 sequences are MNHNS and SASEGT. V lost 8 bases, J lost 0 bases, and 7 bases lay in between. The CDR3 nucleotides read TGTGCCAGCGAGAGTATGAACACTGAAGCTTTCTTT. This encodes CASESMNTEAFF.

The rearrangement links TRBV30 to TRBJ2-1; 8 positions agree with TRBD1. The trim removed 0 bases at V and 12 bases at J, leaving 10 bases unmatched. This CDR3 comprises 14 residues. Germline CDR1 reads GTSNPN; CDR2 reads SVGIG (reference sequence). CDR3 bases: TGTGCCTGGAGTGTAACACAGGGGGTTGGATTGCAGTTCTTC. Its translation: CAWSVTQGVGLQFF.

The chain uses TRBV19 and TRBJ1-5, with TRBD1 identical over 7 bases. The V segment lost 6 bases and the J segment 11 bases; nucleotides outside the gene matches: 13. Germline values: CDR1 LNHDA, CDR2 SQIVND (reference sequence). The CDR3 length is 14 residues. The CDR3 region is CASSLDRDLRTQHF. The CDR3 bases are TGTGCCAGTAGCCTTGACAGGGACCTACGTACCCAGCATTTT.

This clone was seen more than once but under ten times. The rearrangement uses TRBV14 and TRBJ2-7; tentatively, D is TRBD2 (6 bases). Trimming cost V 4 bases and J 3 bases, with 10 bases left between them. The germline gives CDR1 SGHDN, CDR2 FVKESK. This CDR3 has 13 amino acids. In DNA, the CDR3 is TGTGCCAGCAGCCGGCGGGGCGGCTACGAGCAGTACTTC. This encodes CASSRRGGYEQYF. Combining the CDR3 with reference TRBV14 and TRBJ2-7 gives the whole variable domain EAGVTQFPSHSVIEKGQTVTLRCDPISGHDNLYWYRRVMGKEIKFLLHFVKESKQDESGMPNNRFLAERTGGTYSTLKVQPAELEDSGVYFCASSRRGGYEQYFGPGTRLTVT.

In nucleotides, the CDR3 is TGCGCCAGCAGCTCACAGAGGAACACTGAAGCTTTCTTT. Amino acids: CASSSQRNTEAFF. This chain joins TRBV5-1 and TRBJ1-1; D is ambiguous. Germline V CDR1 and CDR2: SGHRS, YFSETQ. The CDR3 is made up of 13 amino acids. Trimming took off 3 bases at V and 1 base at J, with 7 bases between the two ends.

The CDR3 here is CSVAPGTGNSPLHF. The CDR3 nucleotides read TGCAGCGTCGCCCCCGGGACAGGCAATTCACCCCTCCACTTT. V gene TRBV29-1 combines with J gene TRBJ1-6, with 8 bases that match TRBD1. The CDR3 spans 14 residues. J lost 7 bases, V lost 6 bases, and 8 bases had no gene match. From germline, CDR1 is SQVTM and CDR2 ANQGSEA.

This rearrangement joins TRBV5-4 to TRBJ2-5; 7 nucleotides match TRBD1. This CDR3 is built from 13 residues. The junction had 3 bases not matched to a gene; V was cut back by 3 bases and J by 4 bases. Germline CDR1 is SGHNT and CDR2 is YYREEE (reference sequence). The CDR3 sequence is CASSSTGLETQYF. For the CDR3, the DNA is TGTGCCAGCAGCTCGACAGGGTTAGAGACCCAGTACTTC.

The genes are TRBV30 and TRBJ1-2, with D tentatively TRBD1 (6 bases). V was shortened by 8 bases and J by 5 bases, with 21 bases between the two germline ends. The germline gives CDR1 GTSNPN, CDR2 SVGIG (reference sequence). The CDR3 contains 14 residues. CDR3 nucleotides: TGTGCCACCCCCCGCACGGCAGGGGATTATGGCTACACCTTC. It codes for CATPRTAGDYGYTF.

The V and J genes are TRBV5-4 and TRBJ2-1; TRBD2 matches 10 bases. The V gene end was trimmed by 3 bases and the J gene end by 0 bases; junction bases not matched to a gene: 9. The CDR3 has 18 residues. Germline V gives CDR1 SGHNT, CDR2 YYREEE (reference sequence). CDR3 region: CASSSASGGGSSYNEQFF. CDR3 nucleotide sequence: TGTGCCAGCAGCTCGGCTAGCGGGGGAGGAAGCTCCTACAATGAGCAGTTCTTC.

The chain joins TRBV7-3 to TRBJ2-3; no definite D call. V lost 3 bases to trimming and J lost 4 bases, with 5 bases between them. Germline V lookup: CDR1 SGHTA, CDR2 FQGTGA. The CDR3 totals 12 residues. The chain's CDR3 is CASSFYADTQYF. The DNA for the CDR3 is TGTGCCAGCAGCTTCTATGCAGATACGCAGTATTTT.

The rearrangement uses TRBV15 and TRBJ2-5; 8 nucleotides align to TRBD2. There are 16 residues in the CDR3. The J segment lost 1 base and the V segment lost 2 bases, leaving 6 bases of the junction unmatched. Germline CDR1 reads LNHNV; CDR2 reads YYDKDF (reference sequence). The CDR3 DNA reads TGTGCCACCAGCAGATCCCCGAGCGGGAGCCAAGAGACCCAGTACTTC. It specifies CATSRSPSGSQETQYF.

The chain has TRBV6-5 and TRBJ1-5; D uncertain. Between the trimmed V and J ends, which lost 5 bases and 4 bases, there was a span of 6 bases. Per germline, CDR1 MNHEY and CDR2 SVGAGI. This CDR3 contains 12 residues. CDR3 region: CASSAINQPQHF. DNA for the CDR3: TGTGCCAGCAGTGCGATAAATCAGCCCCAGCATTTT.

The V and J genes are TRBV9 and TRBJ2-3, with TRBD2 matching 9 bases. The germline V gene encodes CDR1 SGDLS and CDR2 YYNGEE. The CDR3 is 16 amino acids. The V segment lost 0 bases and the J segment 5 bases; nucleotides outside the gene matches: 7. The CDR3 DNA follows: TGTGCCAGCAGCGTAGACGGCGGGAGGGCAATAGATACGCAGTATTTT. Its translation is CASSVDGGRAIDTQYF. Full variable domain (outside the CDR3, taken from reference TRBV9 and TRBJ2-3): DSGVTQTPKHLITATGQRVTLRCSPRSGDLSVYWYQQSLDQGLQFLIQYYNGEERAKGNILERFSAQQFPDLHSELNLSSLELGDSALYFCASSVDGGRAIDTQYFGPGTRLTVL.

The chain combines TRBV5-1 with TRBJ1-5, with D tentatively TRBD1 (6 bases). CDR3 length: 13 amino acids. Germline CDR1 reads SGHRS; CDR2 reads YFSETQ. Trimming removed 5 bases at V and 5 bases at J, with 11 bases between. Written as DNA, the CDR3 is TGCGCCAGCAGATACAGGGTGGATCAGCCCCAGCATTTT. Encoded protein: CASRYRVDQPQHF.

The chain employs TRBV19 and TRBJ1-5, with D possibly TRBD1 on 5 matching bases. CDR1 is LNHDA, CDR2 SQIVND, per germline (reference sequence). This CDR3 spans 13 amino acids. V was trimmed by 11 bases and J by 1 base, leaving 12 bases between them. CDR3 nucleotides: TGTGCCGCCGCGGACACGAGCAATCAGCCCCAGCATTTT. Its protein product is CAAADTSNQPQHF.

This clone was detected a few times. The chain's CDR3 is CASSGGRSSGNTIYF. The CDR3 DNA follows: TGTGCCAGCAGCGGGGGGAGGAGCTCTGGAAACACCATATATTTT. This chain connects TRBV6-1 to TRBJ1-3; D is perhaps TRBD1 (5 bases). Per germline, CDR1 MNHNS and CDR2 SASEGT. V gave up 6 bases and J gave up 0 bases, with 12 bases separating them. The CDR3 contains 15 residues.

The chain couples TRBV5-1 to TRBJ2-1, with 9 positions matching TRBD2. The V gene's germline CDR1 is SGHRS and CDR2 YFSETQ. The V segment lost 4 bases and the J segment 0 bases; nucleotides outside the gene matches: 5. The CDR3 extends over 16 amino acids. The CDR3, as DNA: TGCGCCAGCAGCCCCCTTAGCGGGAGCTCCTACAATGAGCAGTTCTTC. Translated: CASSPLSGSSYNEQFF.

DNA for the CDR3: TGTGCCAGCATGGGGGGGCGGGACAGGGGCCTCCGGGAGACCCAGTACTTC. Its translation is CASMGGRDRGLRETQYF. The chain links TRBV2 to TRBJ2-5; 10 positions match TRBD1. This CDR3 is built from 17 residues. The trim removed 7 bases at V and 5 bases at J, leaving 16 bases unmatched. Germline-derived CDR1 and CDR2 are SNHLY and FYNNEI.

This chain connects TRBV5-1 to TRBJ2-5, with 9 bases aligning to TRBD1. With 0 bases clipped from V and 2 bases from J, the junction kept 2 bases outside the gene matches. CDR1 is SGHRS and CDR2 is YFSETQ in the germline V gene. The CDR3 consists of 15 residues. The chain's CDR3 is CASSLAGTGQETQYF. The CDR3 nucleotides are TGCGCCAGCAGCTTGGCCGGGACAGGGCAAGAGACCCAGTACTTC.

The V call is TRBV19, the J call TRBJ2-1; 9 bases fit TRBD2. From germline, CDR1 is LNHDA and CDR2 SQIVND (reference sequence). Trimming cost V 8 bases and J 1 base; bases outside gene matches: 12. The CDR3 has 17 residues. The CDR3 coding sequence is TGTGCCAGTCGGGGGGGCGGGAGGGCTGCTTCCTACAATGAGCAGTTCTTC. It codes for CASRGGGRAASYNEQFF.

This chain uses TRBV11-3 with TRBJ1-1, with TRBD1 as a possible D gene (5 bases). The V end lost 7 bases, the J end lost 1 base, and 10 bases lay between the germline ends. Germline CDR1 SGHNT, CDR2 YENEEA. This CDR3 comprises 13 residues. CDR3 residues: CASKAQGNTEAFF. The DNA for the CDR3 is TGTGCCAGCAAGGCTCAGGGGAACACTGAAGCTTTCTTT.

The chain combines TRBV7-8 with TRBJ1-5; D gene ambiguous. The CDR3 spans 17 residues. V was cut by 0 bases and J by 0 bases, with 12 bases left in between. CDR1 and CDR2 from the germline V gene are SGHVS and FQNEAQ. CDR3 amino acids: CASSLASTLNSNQPQHF. The CDR3 DNA follows: TGTGCCAGCAGCTTAGCCTCGACATTAAATAGCAATCAGCCCCAGCATTTT.

This sequence joins TRBV7-3 and TRBJ2-3, with TRBD2 matching 9 bases. This CDR3 is built from 16 residues. The V gene's germline CDR1 is SGHTA and CDR2 FQGTGA. V lost 0 bases to trimming and J lost 7 bases; unmatched junction nucleotides: 8. CDR3 region: CASSLTGSGSLNTQYF. CDR3 coding DNA: TGTGCCAGCAGCTTAACGGGTAGCGGGAGTCTGAATACGCAGTATTTT.